This entry describes one TCR beta chain. Germline V gene lookup returns CDR1 MNHEY and CDR2 SVGAGI. V was clipped by 0 bases and J by 6 bases, with 11 bases between them. The CDR3 loop spans 15 amino acids. Authors' analysis steps: Estimation of nucleated cell counts was performed using reference gene primer amplification. Clones were read by immunoSEQ multiplex PCR, and TCRdb kept only the in-frame ones, dropping some. V and J calls and clone size are given by that table; D and trimming were obtained from the DNA. The sample lists about 93,000 clones, 85% to 90% seen once, with about 1.5% in the top ten. The data stem from a study of blood T cell repertoires in COVID-19. Study details: Some COVID-19 samples were acute and others convalescent; all came from the United States, Italy and Spain. PBMCs, B-cell-depleted T cells, or T cells provided the cDNA or gDNA that made up the material.

The specimen was peripheral blood. The chain joins TRBV6-5 to TRBJ2-2, with D maybe TRBD2 (5 bases). The sequence was obtained from a human donor with active COVID-19. The donor label of this sample is uncertain. The DNA of the CDR3 is TGTGCCAGCAGTTACTCGTTAGGGAGCCCCGGGGAGCTGTTTTTT. This encodes CASSYSLGSPGELFF.